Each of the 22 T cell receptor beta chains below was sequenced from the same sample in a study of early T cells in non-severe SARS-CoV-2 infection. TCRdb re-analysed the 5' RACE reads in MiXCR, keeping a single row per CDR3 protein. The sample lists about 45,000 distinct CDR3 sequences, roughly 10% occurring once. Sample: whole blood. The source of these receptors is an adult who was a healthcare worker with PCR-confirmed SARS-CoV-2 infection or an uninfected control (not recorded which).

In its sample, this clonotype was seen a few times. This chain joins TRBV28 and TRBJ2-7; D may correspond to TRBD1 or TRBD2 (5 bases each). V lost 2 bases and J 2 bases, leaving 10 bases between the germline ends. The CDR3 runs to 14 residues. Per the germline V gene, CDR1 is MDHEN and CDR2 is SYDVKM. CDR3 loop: CASSLGDGAYEQYF. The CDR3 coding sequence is TGTGCCAGCAGTTTAGGGGACGGAGCCTACGAGCAGTACTTC.

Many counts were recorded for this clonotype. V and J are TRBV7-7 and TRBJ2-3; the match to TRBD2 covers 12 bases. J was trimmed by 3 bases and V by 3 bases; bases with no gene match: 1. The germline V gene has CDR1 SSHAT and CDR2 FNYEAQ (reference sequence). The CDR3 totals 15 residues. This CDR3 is CASSFGTSGTDTQYF. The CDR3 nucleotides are TGTGCCAGCAGCTTTGGGACTAGCGGGACAGATACGCAGTATTTT.

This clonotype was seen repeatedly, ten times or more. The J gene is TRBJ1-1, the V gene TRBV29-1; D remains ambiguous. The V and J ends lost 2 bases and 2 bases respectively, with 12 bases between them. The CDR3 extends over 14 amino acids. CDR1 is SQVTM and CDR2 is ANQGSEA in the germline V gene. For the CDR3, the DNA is TGCAGCGTTGAAAGTGGGCCAGCCAACACTGAAGCTTTCTTT. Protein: CSVESGPANTEAFF.

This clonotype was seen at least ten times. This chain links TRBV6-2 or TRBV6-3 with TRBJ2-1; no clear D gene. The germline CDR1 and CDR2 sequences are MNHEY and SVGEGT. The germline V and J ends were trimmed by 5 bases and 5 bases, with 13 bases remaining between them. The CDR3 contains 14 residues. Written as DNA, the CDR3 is TGTGCCAGCAGTCCCGATGATACCCACAATGAGCAGTTCTTC. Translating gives CASSPDDTHNEQFF.

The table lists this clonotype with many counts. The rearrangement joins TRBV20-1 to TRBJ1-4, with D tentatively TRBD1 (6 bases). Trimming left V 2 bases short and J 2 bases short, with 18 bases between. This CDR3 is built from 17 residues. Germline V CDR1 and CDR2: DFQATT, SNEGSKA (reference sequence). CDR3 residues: CSARSQTGFDTNEKLFF. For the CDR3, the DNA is TGCAGTGCTAGATCCCAAACAGGGTTCGATACTAATGAAAAACTGTTTTTT.

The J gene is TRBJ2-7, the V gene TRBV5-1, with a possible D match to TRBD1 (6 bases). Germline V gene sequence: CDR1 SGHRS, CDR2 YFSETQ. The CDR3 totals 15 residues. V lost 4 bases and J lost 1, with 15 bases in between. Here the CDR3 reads CASSPQGLSSYEQYF. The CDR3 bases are TGCGCCAGCAGCCCACAGGGTTTATCGTCCTACGAGCAGTACTTC.

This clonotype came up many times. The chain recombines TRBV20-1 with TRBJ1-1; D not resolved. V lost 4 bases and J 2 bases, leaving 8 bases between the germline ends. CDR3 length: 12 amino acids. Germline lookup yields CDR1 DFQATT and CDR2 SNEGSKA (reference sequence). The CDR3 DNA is TGCAGTGCTATAGGCGGAAACACTGAAGCTTTCTTT. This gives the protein CSAIGGNTEAFF.

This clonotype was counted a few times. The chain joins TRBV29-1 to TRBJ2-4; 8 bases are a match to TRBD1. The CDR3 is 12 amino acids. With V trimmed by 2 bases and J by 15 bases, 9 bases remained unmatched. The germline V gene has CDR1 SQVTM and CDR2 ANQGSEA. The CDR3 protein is CSVEHSTGGRYF. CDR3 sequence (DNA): TGCAGCGTTGAACACAGCACAGGGGGACGGTACTTC. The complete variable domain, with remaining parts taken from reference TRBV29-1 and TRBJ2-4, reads SAVISQKPSRDICQRGTSLTIQCQVDSQVTMMFWYRQQPGQSLTLIATANQGSEATYESGFVIDKFPISRPNLTFSTLTVSNMSPEDSSIYLCSVEHSTGGRYFGAGTRLSVL.

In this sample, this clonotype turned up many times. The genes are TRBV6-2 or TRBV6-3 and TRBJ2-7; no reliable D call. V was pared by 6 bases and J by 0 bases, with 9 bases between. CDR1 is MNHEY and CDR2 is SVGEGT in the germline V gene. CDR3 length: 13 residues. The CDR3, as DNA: TGTGCCAGCAGCCCCAGCGCCTCCTACGAGCAGTACTTC. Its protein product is CASSPSASYEQYF.

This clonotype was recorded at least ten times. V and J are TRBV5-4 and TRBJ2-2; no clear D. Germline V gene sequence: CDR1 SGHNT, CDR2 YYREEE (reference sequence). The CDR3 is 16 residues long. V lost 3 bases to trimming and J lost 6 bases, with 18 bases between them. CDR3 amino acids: CASSSPTAGIAGELFF. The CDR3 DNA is TGTGCCAGCAGCTCACCTACTGCTGGGATCGCCGGGGAGCTGTTTTTT.

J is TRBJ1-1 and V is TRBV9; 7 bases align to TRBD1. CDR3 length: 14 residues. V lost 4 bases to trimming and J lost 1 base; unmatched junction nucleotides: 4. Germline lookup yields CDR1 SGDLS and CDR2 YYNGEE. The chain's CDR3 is CASSLWDRNTEAFF. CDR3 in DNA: TGTGCCAGCAGCTTGTGGGACAGGAACACTGAAGCTTTCTTT.

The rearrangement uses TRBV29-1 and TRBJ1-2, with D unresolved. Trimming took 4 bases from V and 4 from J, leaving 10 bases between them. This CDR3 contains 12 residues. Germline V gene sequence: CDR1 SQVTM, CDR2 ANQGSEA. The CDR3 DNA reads TGCAGCGTTGTGGAGGGATTCTATGGCTACACCTTC. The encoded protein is CSVVEGFYGYTF.

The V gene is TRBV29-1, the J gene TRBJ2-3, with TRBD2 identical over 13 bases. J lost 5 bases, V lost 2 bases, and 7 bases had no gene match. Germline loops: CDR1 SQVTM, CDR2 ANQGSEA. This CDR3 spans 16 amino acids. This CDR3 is CSVESSTSGGKDTQYF. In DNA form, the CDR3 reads TGCAGCGTTGAAAGTTCGACTAGCGGGGGGAAAGATACGCAGTATTTT.

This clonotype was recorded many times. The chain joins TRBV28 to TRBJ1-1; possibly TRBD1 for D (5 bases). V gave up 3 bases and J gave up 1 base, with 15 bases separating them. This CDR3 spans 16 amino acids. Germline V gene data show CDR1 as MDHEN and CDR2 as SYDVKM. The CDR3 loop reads CASSFFGRAGNTEAFF. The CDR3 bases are TGTGCCAGCAGTTTTTTCGGCAGGGCCGGGAACACTGAAGCTTTCTTT.

The CDR3: CASSQEVGTSYEQYF. CDR3 DNA: TGTGCCAGCAGCCAAGAAGTTGGGACATCCTACGAGCAGTACTTC. The chain employs TRBV3-1 and TRBJ2-7, with D tentatively TRBD1 (6 bases). Trimming took off 0 bases at V and 1 base at J, with 10 bases between the two ends. Germline CDR1 and CDR2: LGHDT and YNNKEL (reference sequence). There are 15 residues in the CDR3.

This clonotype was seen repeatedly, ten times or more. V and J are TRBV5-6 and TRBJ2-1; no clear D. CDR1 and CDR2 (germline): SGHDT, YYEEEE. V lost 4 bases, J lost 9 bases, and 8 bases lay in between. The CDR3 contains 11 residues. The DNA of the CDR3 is TGTGCCAGCAGCCGCCGCGCTGAGCAGTTCTTC. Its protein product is CASSRRAEQFF.

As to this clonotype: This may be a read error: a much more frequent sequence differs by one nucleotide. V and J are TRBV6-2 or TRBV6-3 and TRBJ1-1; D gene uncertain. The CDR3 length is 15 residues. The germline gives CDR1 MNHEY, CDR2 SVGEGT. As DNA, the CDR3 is TGTGCCAGCAGTCACTCGCTCGGGCGGCGGACTGAAGCTTTCTTT. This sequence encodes CASSHSLGRRTEAFF.

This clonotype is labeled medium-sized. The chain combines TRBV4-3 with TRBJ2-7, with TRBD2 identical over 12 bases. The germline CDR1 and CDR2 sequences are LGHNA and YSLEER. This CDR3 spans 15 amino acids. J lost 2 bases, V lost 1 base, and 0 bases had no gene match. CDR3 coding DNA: TGCGCCAGCAGCCAAGGGACTAGCGGGACCTACGAGCAGTACTTC. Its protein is CASSQGTSGTYEQYF.

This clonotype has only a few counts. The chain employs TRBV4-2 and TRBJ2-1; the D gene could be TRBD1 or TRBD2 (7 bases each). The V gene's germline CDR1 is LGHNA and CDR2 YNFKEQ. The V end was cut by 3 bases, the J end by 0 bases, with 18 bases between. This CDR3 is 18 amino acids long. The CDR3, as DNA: TGTGCCAGCAGCCACCCAGGGGGGGGTCTCAGCTCCTACAATGAGCAGTTCTTC. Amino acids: CASSHPGGGLSSYNEQFF.

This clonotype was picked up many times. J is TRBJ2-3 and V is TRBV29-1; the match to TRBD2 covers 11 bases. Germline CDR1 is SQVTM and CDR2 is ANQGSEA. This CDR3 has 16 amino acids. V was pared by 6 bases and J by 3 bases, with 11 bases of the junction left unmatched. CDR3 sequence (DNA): TGCAGCGTAAGAACGGAACTAGCGGGAGTGACAGATACGCAGTATTTT. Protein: CSVRTELAGVTDTQYF.

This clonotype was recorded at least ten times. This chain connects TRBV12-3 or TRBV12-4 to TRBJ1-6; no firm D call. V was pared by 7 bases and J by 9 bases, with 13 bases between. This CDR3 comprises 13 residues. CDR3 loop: CASTSGVGSPLHF. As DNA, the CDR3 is TGTGCCAGCACATCCGGGGTCGGTTCACCCCTCCACTTT.

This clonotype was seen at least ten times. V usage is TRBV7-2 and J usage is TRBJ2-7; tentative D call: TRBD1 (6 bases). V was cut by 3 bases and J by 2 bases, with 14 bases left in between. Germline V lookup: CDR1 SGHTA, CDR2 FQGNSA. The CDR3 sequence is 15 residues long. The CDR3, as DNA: TGTGCCAGCAGCTTTACCCCAGGGGCAACCTACGAGCAGTACTTC. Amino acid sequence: CASSFTPGATYEQYF.